The 8 T cell receptor beta chains presented below share a single source sample, sequenced in a study of T cells in Graves' hyperthyroidism and ophthalmopathy. TCR beta CDR3 sequences were amplified from RNA transcripts. HTBI primers drove first-round RT-PCR of the TCR CDR3. TCRdb called the multiplex PCR reads again in MiXCR, with one record for every CDR3 protein. This table holds about 590,000 distinct CDR3 sequences, approximately 15% found once. The specimen was blood. The source is a woman aged 18 to 35 with Graves' ophthalmopathy.

This clonotype was counted ten times or more. The chain combines TRBV12-3 or TRBV12-4 with TRBJ1-2, with D hard to call. V shed 3 bases and J shed 2 bases, with 13 bases lying between them. This CDR3 comprises 15 residues. The CDR3 is CASSFLRLRNYGYTF. In DNA, the CDR3 is TGTGCCAGCAGTTTTCTACGGTTGCGGAACTATGGCTACACCTTC.

This clonotype was picked up many times. CDR3 DNA: TGTGCCTGGAGTGACGGAGCGAGCAATGAAAAACTGTTTTTT. Protein sequence: CAWSDGASNEKLFF. The chain uses TRBV30 and TRBJ1-4; D is unresolved. The CDR3 spans 14 residues. Germline V gives CDR1 GTSNPN, CDR2 SVGIG (reference sequence). V dropped 1 base and J dropped 5 bases, with 11 bases sitting between them.

Remarks on this clonotype: One base away lies a much larger clone, so this may be a sequencing read error. This chain joins TRBV14 and TRBJ2-7, with TRBD1 matching 8 bases. With V trimmed by 3 bases and J by 1 base, 2 bases remained unmatched. The germline V gene has CDR1 SGHDN and CDR2 FVKESK. The CDR3 length is 14 residues. Here the CDR3 reads CASSHRDRSYEQYF. The CDR3 DNA is TGTGCCAGCAGCCACCGGGACAGGTCCTACGAGCAGTACTTC.

This clonotype was recorded many times. J is TRBJ2-3 and V is TRBV11-2, with 8 positions matching TRBD2. J lost 2 bases, V lost 5 bases, and 6 bases had no gene match. Germline V CDR1 and CDR2: SGHAT, FQNNGV. The CDR3 consists of 15 residues. The CDR3 sequence is CASSRRGGITDTQYF. For the CDR3, the DNA is TGTGCCAGCAGCCGCCGCGGGGGGATCACAGATACGCAGTATTTT.

This clonotype appeared many times. The chain joins TRBV6-2 or TRBV6-3 to TRBJ2-3; D unresolved. The V gene's germline CDR1 is MNHEY and CDR2 SVGEGT. The CDR3 is 16 residues long. V was trimmed by 0 bases and J by 3 bases, leaving 13 bases between them. The DNA for the CDR3 is TGTGCCAGCAGTTACTCACCGTTTCGAAGGACAGATACGCAGTATTTT. Translated, it gives CASSYSPFRRTDTQYF.

This clonotype was recorded many times. The gene calls are TRBV30 and TRBJ1-2; TRBD1 matches 11 bases. Germline-derived CDR1 and CDR2 are GTSNPN and SVGIG (reference sequence). V shed 7 bases and J 6 bases; nucleotides not matched to a gene: 7. This CDR3 region has 13 residues. This CDR3 reads CAFWTGGRNGYTF. The CDR3 nucleotides are TGTGCCTTCTGGACAGGGGGCAGAAATGGCTACACCTTC.

In its sample, this clonotype was seen many times. The chain recombines TRBV27 with TRBJ1-1, with D unresolved. Trimming took 1 base from V and 5 from J, leaving 8 bases between them. Germline lookup yields CDR1 MNHEY and CDR2 SMNVEV (reference sequence). CDR3 length equals 13 residues. CDR3 residues: CASSLWGATEAFF. The CDR3, as DNA: TGTGCCAGCAGTTTATGGGGAGCGACTGAAGCTTTCTTT.

This clonotype has just a few counts. V is TRBV6-5 and J is TRBJ2-1; D is uncertain. Trimming took 2 bases from V and 6 from J, leaving 8 bases between them. CDR3 length equals 13 residues. The germline V gene has CDR1 MNHEY and CDR2 SVGAGI. This CDR3 is CASSYTTGNEQFF. CDR3 DNA sequence: TGTGCCAGCAGTTACACGACGGGCAATGAGCAGTTCTTC.